This T cell receptor (beta chain) was sequenced for a study of T cells in narcolepsy. Study findings and constraints: Autoreactive clone sequences were missing from some blood memory CD4+ repertoires. Reportedly, autoreactive clonotypes were serially detected in patients' blood but not controls'.

V shed 4 bases and J 4 bases; nucleotides not matched to a gene: 11. This CDR3 has 16 residues. In germline, CDR1 is KGHSH, CDR2 LQKENI. This table comes from immunoSEQ multiplex PCR, and its TCRdb copy is limited to in-frame clones, with some not included. The sample carries 30,000 to 35,000 clones, roughly four fifths recorded once. As to this clone: Antigen specificity is unknown.

The sequence was collected from a human donor with narcolepsy. The chain is built from TRBV18 and TRBJ1-1; TRBD1 agrees at 8 bases. The source material was CD45RA- memory CD4+ T cells from PBMCs. For the CDR3, the DNA is TGTGCCAGCTCACAAACAGCGGACAGGGATGGCACTGAAGCTTTCTTT. Amino acid sequence: CASSQTADRDGTEAFF.